This T cell receptor beta chain was sequenced for a study of blood T cell repertoires in COVID-19 (dated by TCRdb to 2020 to 2021). For context, the study as a whole: The collaborator samples originated in the United States, Italy and Spain and spanned the acute and convalescent phases of COVID-19. The material from the prospective study consisted of cDNA or gDNA derived from T cells, B-cell-depleted T cells, or PBMCs. The dataset comprised deeply sampled blood TCRbeta repertoires from subjects exposed to, actively infected with, or recovered from COVID-19. Nearly every sample came with metadata listing a de-identified subject ID, COVID-19 status, age in years and sex. Where HLA class I and class II types were available, the types were taken from metadata supplied by the sample provider, not from assay-based typing. Samples came from the ongoing ImmuneRACE study (first 160 participants) plus 1,254 subjects from 6 global collaborators. The repertoires were released in a freely available public database intended as a resource for research on the immune response to SARS-CoV-2.

The investigation overall reported the following: The quantity of clinical and demographic metadata differed by source and by participant and was supplied without curation.

Enrolling through a virtual design, the prospective study's participants ranged in age from roughly 18 to 89 years and lived across about two dozen United States geographic areas. In the prospective study, cohorts were assigned on the basis of participant-reported clinical history obtained from a screening survey and a study questionnaire. A participant counted as exposed if, within 2 weeks of entering the study, that participant had been in contact with someone who had a PCR-confirmed or clinician-diagnosed COVID-19 case. In the prospective study, mobile phlebotomists collected whole blood, serum and a nasopharyngeal or oropharyngeal swab from each participant. Additional blood draws and questionnaires over an approximately two-month period could optionally be provided by prospective study participants. Blood samples from the prospective study were shipped frozen or at room temperature prior to DNA extraction.

With regard to this clone: No antigen is known for it. No base qualities exist here, and no much larger clone lies one base off it.

From the cysteine through the phenylalanine, the CDR3 covers 15 amino acids. Only CDR3 DNA is held: 45 bases, read in frame from base 1. The germline V gene yields SGHRS for CDR1 and YFSETQ for CDR2. Here V drops 1 base and J drops 6 bases, and the junction holds 3 bases not matched to any gene. The immunoSEQ Assay, a bias-controlled multiplex PCR, was used to amplify TCRbeta CDR3 regions from genomic DNA. The paper's data handling went like this. Within the assay, amplification of reference gene primers was used to estimate how many nucleated cells each sample contained. To quantify the absolute abundance of each unique TCRbeta CDR3 rearrangement, sequence reads were collapsed and filtered. For each sample, productive Simpson clonality was calculated as the square root of Simpson's diversity index over productive rearrangements. TCRdb took this table from immuneACCESS and kept in-frame rearrangements with V and J called. Such tables lack part of the clones; where checked against another copy, unresolved V genes explain under half of the gap, and the rest is unexplained. V and J calls and clone size are given by that table; D and trimming were obtained from the DNA. Recorded for this sample are some 150,000 clones; approximately 84% of them occurred a single time. The top ten hold approximately 1.6% of the sample.

The TCR originated in a woman aged 18-35 years who had been exposed to COVID-19. The rearrangement joined TRBV5-1 to TRBJ2-1, and TRBD2 aligns with 11 junction nucleotides. Sequencing was carried out using PBMCs or T cells enriched from blood (not recorded which). The CDR3 reads CASSLQLAGVNEQFF. The nucleotide sequence is given as TGCGCCAGCAGCTTGCAACTAGCGGGAGTCAATGAGCAGTTCTTC. The full variable domain, completed from the reference TRBV5-1 and TRBJ2-1 proteins outside the CDR3, reads KAGVTQTPRYLIKTRGQQVTLSCSPISGHRSVSWYQQTPGQGLQFLFEYFSETQRNKGNFPGRFSGRQFSNSRSEMNVSTLELGDSALYLCASSLQLAGVNEQFFGPGTRLTVL.